This is a list of T cell receptor beta chains from one sample in a study of human T cells and chemical hapten exposure. Using its own MiXCR run on the RACE reads, TCRdb lists one record per CDR3 protein. Of 360,000 or so distinct CDR3 sequences in the sample, about 6% are singletons; the top ten hold less than 6.5%. Here the sequenced sample was whole blood, taken in connection with sensitization to the hapten diphenylcyclopropenone (DPC). Source of these receptors: a woman aged 18-29 years with alopecia areata. Some clones in this sample may be carry-over from other donors' samples. Both conserved end residues are part of each CDR3. A D gene is named only where the DNA matches it firmly. A row's size may be missing; if present it is once, few, many or a size class.

>TRBV10-3|.|.|TRBJ2-3
TGTGCCATCAGTTGGCTGGCGGGGAGCACAGATACGCAGTATTTT
CAISWLAGSTDTQYF
>TRBV6-6|many|.|TRBJ1-5
TGTGCCAGCAGGTACGGGGCAGAGTATAGCAATCAGCCCCAGCATTTT
CASRYGAEYSNQPQHF
>TRBV6-5|few|.|TRBJ1-5
TGTGCCAGCAGAGCCCATGTAGGGGGTAGGAGCAATCAGCCCCAGCATTTT
CASRAHVGGRSNQPQHF
>TRBV5-1|many|TRBD2|TRBJ2-1
TGCGCCAGCAGCCCAGGACTAGCGGGGGGGCGCAATGAGCAGTTCTTC
CASSPGLAGGRNEQFF
>TRBV12-3/TRBV12-4|many|.|TRBJ1-1
TGTGCCAGCAGTAACAGGGACACTGAAGCTTTCTTT
CASSNRDTEAFF
>TRBV7-3|few|.|TRBJ2-1
TGTGCCAGCAGCTTATGGGGTCTAGGCGGGGATGAGCAGTTCTTC
CASSLWGLGGDEQFF
>TRBV7-2|many|.|TRBJ2-3
TGTGCCAGCAGCCTTTCGCCGGCTGCGGGGGCGCCTCTCGTAACAGATACGCAGTATTTT
CASSLSPAAGAPLVTDTQYF
>TRBV5-1|few|.|TRBJ1-4
TGCGCCAGCAGCTCTCGACAGGCGCGGAGTGCGGATGAAAAACTGTTTTTT
CASSSRQARSADEKLFF
>TRBV28|many|TRBD1|TRBJ2-4
TGTGCCAGCAGCTCCGGGACAGGGGTAGCCAAAAACATTCAGTACTTC
CASSSGTGVAKNIQYF
>TRBV7-3|few|.|TRBJ2-3
TGTGCCAGCAGCCCTCAGGGGGGCCCAGATACGCAGTATTTT
CASSPQGGPDTQYF
>TRBV7-2|.|TRBD1|TRBJ1-2
TGTGCCGGAAGGGGGCAGGACGGCTACACCTTC
CAGRGQDGYTF
>TRBV2|few|.|TRBJ2-6
TGTGCCAGCCTTCCCGTTGGGGCCAACGTCCTGACTTTC
CASLPVGANVLTF
>TRBV9|few|.|TRBJ2-7
TGTGCCAGCAGCCCCACGCCCGAGACGTCCTACGAGCAGTACTTC
CASSPTPETSYEQYF
>TRBV7-2|few|.|TRBJ2-3
TGTGCCAGCAGCTTCCCAGATAGCACAGATACGCAGTATTTT
CASSFPDSTDTQYF
>TRBV12-3/TRBV12-4|many|.|TRBJ1-1
TGTGCCAGCAGTCTCCACAGGGTGGGTACTGAAGCTTTCTTT
CASSLHRVGTEAFF
>TRBV5-6|few|TRBD1|TRBJ2-3
TGTGCCAGCAGCTTGGGACAGGGGGCCCCAGATACGCAGTATTTT
CASSLGQGAPDTQYF
>TRBV10-3|.|TRBD1|TRBJ2-3
TGTGCCATCACCCAGAGGGACAGGGGATCAGATACGCAGTATTTT
CAITQRDRGSDTQYF
>TRBV9|.|TRBD2|TRBJ2-3
TGTGCCAGCAGCGTAGTCAGCGGGGGCCGACCCCAGACGCAGTATTTT
CASSVVSGGRPQTQYF
>TRBV5-1|.|TRBD2|TRBJ2-3
TGCGCCAGCAGCTTGGGGGAGACTAGCGGTGCGGATACGCAGTATTTT
CASSLGETSGADTQYF
>TRBV29-1|few|.|TRBJ2-7
TGCAGCGTCAGAACACCGGGGGAGCAGTACTTC
CSVRTPGEQYF
>TRBV11-2|many|.|TRBJ1-1
TGTGCCAGCAGCTTATGGGCCGAGGGCACTGAAGCTTTCTTT
CASSLWAEGTEAFF
>TRBV12-3/TRBV12-4|many|.|TRBJ1-4
TGTGCCAGCAGTTCAAATCGCGGGGTAGGAGGAGATGAAAAACTGTTTTTT
CASSSNRGVGGDEKLFF
>TRBV24-1|.|.|TRBJ2-7
TGTGCCACCTCTGACAGGACCTACGAGCAGTACTTC
CATSDRTYEQYF
>TRBV20-1|many|.|TRBJ2-3
TGCAGTGCTAGTGGGACAGATACGCAGTATTTT
CSASGTDTQYF
>TRBV6-6|.|.|TRBJ2-5
TGTGCCAGCAGTCTGTCACGGGACTTGGTCATCTTC
CASSLSRDLVIF
>TRBV20-1|few|.|TRBJ2-5
TGCAGTGCTAGGTGGTACGAGGAGACCCAGTACTTC
CSARWYEETQYF
>TRBV2|.|.|TRBJ1-1
TGTGCCAGCAGTGTTATTTCGGACACTGAAGCTTTCTTT
CASSVISDTEAFF
>TRBV6-6|.|.|TRBJ2-2
TGTGCCAGCAGTGCCCGTACCGCCGGGGAGCTGTTTTTT
CASSARTAGELFF
>TRBV20-1|.|.|TRBJ2-1
TGCAGTGTCGGCGGACCCCCCTCCTACAATGAGCAGTTCTTC
CSVGGPPSYNEQFF
>TRBV9|.|TRBD2|TRBJ2-1
TGTGCCAGCAGCGTATCGGTAGCGGGGGGGTCGGAGCAGTTCTTC
CASSVSVAGGSEQFF
>TRBV6-5|few|.|TRBJ2-3
TGTGCCAGCAGCGCGACTAGTTTGGCTACGCAGTATTTT
CASSATSLATQYF
>TRBV2|few|.|TRBJ2-7
TGTGCCAGCCGAGAACTAGACAGGACCCACTACGAGCAGTACTTC
CASRELDRTHYEQYF
>TRBV19|few|.|TRBJ2-1
TGTGCCAGTAGTATAGGTGGGGCCAAACCCTACAATGAGCAGTTCTTC
CASSIGGAKPYNEQFF
>TRBV7-8|.|.|TRBJ1-3
TGTGCCAGCAGCCCCCGACTGATCTCTGGAAACACCATATATTTT
CASSPRLISGNTIYF
>TRBV28|.|.|TRBJ2-5
TGTGCCAGCAGTCCCCCAAACATACAAGAGACCCAGTACTTC
CASSPPNIQETQYF
>TRBV2|many|.|TRBJ1-5
TGTGCCAGCAGTGCCGGGGGCAGCAATCAGCCCCAGCATTTT
CASSAGGSNQPQHF
>TRBV5-1|many|.|TRBJ1-3
TGCGCCAGCAGCCAGGACAGACTTATTGCATCTGGAAACACCATATATTTT
CASSQDRLIASGNTIYF
>TRBV6-5|few|.|TRBJ1-6
TGTGCCAGCAGTCGACGCGGGTTCGAGTCACCCCTCCACTTT
CASSRRGFESPLHF
>TRBV3-1|many|.|TRBJ1-5
TGTGCCAGCAGCCAAGCCAGAAATCAGCCCCAGCATTTT
CASSQARNQPQHF
>TRBV4-1|many|TRBD1|TRBJ1-5
TGCGCCAGCAGAAGACAGGGGGCAGGTCAGCCCCAGCATTTT
CASRRQGAGQPQHF